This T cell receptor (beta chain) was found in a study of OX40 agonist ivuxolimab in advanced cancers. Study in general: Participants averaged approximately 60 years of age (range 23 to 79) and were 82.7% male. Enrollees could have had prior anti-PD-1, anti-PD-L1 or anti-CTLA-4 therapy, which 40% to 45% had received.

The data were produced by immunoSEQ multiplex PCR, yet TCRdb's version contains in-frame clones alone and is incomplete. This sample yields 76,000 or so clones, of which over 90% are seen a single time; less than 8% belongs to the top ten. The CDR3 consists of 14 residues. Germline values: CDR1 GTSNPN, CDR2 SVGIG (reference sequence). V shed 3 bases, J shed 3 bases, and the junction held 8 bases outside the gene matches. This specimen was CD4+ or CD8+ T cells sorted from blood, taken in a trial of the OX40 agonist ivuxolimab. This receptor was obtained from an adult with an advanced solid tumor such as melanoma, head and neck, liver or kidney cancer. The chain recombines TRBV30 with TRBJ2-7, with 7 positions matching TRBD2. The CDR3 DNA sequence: TGTGCCTGGAGCCTTGGGGGGGGACTCTACGAGCAGTACTTC. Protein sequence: CAWSLGGGLYEQYF.